Below are 32 T cell receptor beta chains sequenced from a single sample in a study of cytomegalovirus exposure and HLA in healthy donors. In the PCR, 60 Vbeta and 13 Jbeta primers were used. The protocol was immunoSEQ multiplex PCR, while the TCRdb copy is restricted to in-frame clones and leaves out a portion. The data show approximately 200,000 clones, just over 75% seen once. Material for sequencing was PBMCs. Every receptor here comes from a man aged 25-45 years in good health and CMV-seronegative.

The rearrangement uses TRBV18 and TRBJ1-2; D remains ambiguous. V lost 2 bases, J lost 3 bases, and 7 bases lay in between. The CDR3 length is 13 residues. Germline V gene sequence: CDR1 KGHSH, CDR2 LQKENI. CDR3 sequence (DNA): TGTGCCAGCTCACCAGTCACGGACTATGGCTACACCTTC. Its protein is CASSPVTDYGYTF.

The CDR3 DNA reads TGTGCCAGCAGCTCGACAGGGGGCTACGAGCAGTACTTC. Its translation is CASSSTGGYEQYF. The chain recombines TRBV11-2 with TRBJ2-7; 9 bases match TRBD1. This CDR3 spans 13 amino acids. V shed 4 bases and J 3 bases; nucleotides not matched to a gene: 1. Germline CDR1 and CDR2: SGHAT and FQNNGV.

The chain joins TRBV29-1 to TRBJ2-3; the D is unclear. Looked up from germline, CDR1 is SQVTM and CDR2 is ANQGSEA. Trimming took off 7 bases at V and 4 bases at J, with 9 bases between the two ends. The CDR3 runs to 11 residues. Here the CDR3 reads CSGLWPDTQYF. Written as DNA, the CDR3 is TGCAGCGGCCTCTGGCCAGATACGCAGTATTTT.

This clone was detected a few times. V and J are TRBV19 and TRBJ2-1; D unresolved. The V gene's germline CDR1 is LNHDA and CDR2 SQIVND (reference sequence). The CDR3 is 16 residues long. Trimming pared 6 bases from V and 6 bases from J, leaving 21 bases between. The CDR3 DNA reads as TGTGCCAGTAGCCCTCTGGCGGAATCCGTGGCCAATGAGCAGTTCTTC. Its translation: CASSPLAESVANEQFF. Full variable domain (remainder filled in from reference TRBV19 and TRBJ2-1): DGGITQSPKYLFRKEGQNVTLSCEQNLNHDAMYWYRQDPGQGLRLIYYSQIVNDFQKGDIAEGYSVSREKKESFPLTVTSAQKNPTAFYLCASSPLAESVANEQFFGPGTRLTVL.

The rearrangement links TRBV2 to TRBJ1-2, with D possibly TRBD1 on 5 matching bases. Trimming stripped 5 bases from V and 8 bases from J, with 15 bases between. Per the germline V gene, CDR1 is SNHLY and CDR2 is FYNNEI. The CDR3 length is 13 residues. CDR3 sequence reads: CASSYRDFSGYTF. In DNA, the CDR3 is TGTGCCAGCAGTTACCGGGACTTCTCAGGCTACACCTTC.

This clone appeared a few times. The chain combines TRBV28 with TRBJ1-5; 10 bases map to TRBD1. The CDR3 has 17 amino acids. Germline CDR1 and CDR2: MDHEN and SYDVKM. Trimming removed 0 bases from V and 4 bases from J; junction bases left unmatched: 6. The CDR3 coding sequence is TGTGCCAGCAGTTTATGGACGGGACAGGGGAGGAATCAGCCCCAGCATTTT. This gives the protein CASSLWTGQGRNQPQHF.

The rearrangement joins TRBV9 to TRBJ2-5, with 7 nucleotides matching TRBD2. The J call may be faulty, since TRBJ2-7 better matches the DNA end. The CDR3 sequence is 16 residues long. Germline V gene lookup returns CDR1 SGDLS and CDR2 YYNGEE. CDR3 in amino acids: CASSTRAWASGYEQYF. CDR3 bases: TGTGCCAGCAGCACCCGGGCGTGGGCTAGCGGCTACGAGCAGTACTTC.

The gene calls are TRBV28 and TRBJ2-6; D is ambiguous. This CDR3 region has 14 residues. Germline lookup yields CDR1 MDHEN and CDR2 SYDVKM. Trimming pared 7 bases from V and 0 bases from J, leaving 7 bases between. The CDR3 sequence: CASTPNSGANVLTF. CDR3 sequence (DNA): TGTGCCAGCACCCCAAACTCTGGGGCCAACGTCCTGACTTTC.

This chain joins TRBV27 and TRBJ2-5; D is possibly TRBD2 (5 bases). The CDR3 loop spans 15 amino acids. Trimming took 6 bases from V and 3 from J, leaving 17 bases between them. Germline CDR1 MNHEY, CDR2 SMNVEV (reference sequence). The CDR3 here is CASSPKRYSEETQYF. Written as DNA, the CDR3 is TGTGCCAGCAGCCCAAAGCGATATAGCGAAGAGACCCAGTACTTC.

The chain carries TRBV9 and TRBJ1-1; D not resolved. CDR1 SGDLS and CDR2 YYNGEE come from the germline V gene. Trimming took off 0 bases at V and 1 base at J, with 10 bases between the two ends. CDR3 length: 15 amino acids. The CDR3 nucleotides are TGTGCCAGCAGCGTAGATTTGAACTCGAACACTGAAGCTTTCTTT. As protein: CASSVDLNSNTEAFF. Supplemented by reference TRBV9 and TRBJ1-1, the full variable domain reads DSGVTQTPKHLITATGQRVTLRCSPRSGDLSVYWYQQSLDQGLQFLIQYYNGEERAKGNILERFSAQQFPDLHSELNLSSLELGDSALYFCASSVDLNSNTEAFFGQGTRLTVV.

The genes are TRBV5-1 and TRBJ1-1; 7 nucleotides agree with TRBD1. This CDR3 contains 14 residues. V was clipped by 5 bases and J by 5 bases; unmatched bases: 9. Per the germline V gene, CDR1 is SGHRS and CDR2 is YFSETQ. The CDR3 DNA follows: TGCGCCAGCAGATCGGAGGGGGCGCAAACTGAAGCTTTCTTT. This codes for CASRSEGAQTEAFF.

A single count supports this clone. V usage is TRBV6-5 and J usage is TRBJ1-1; D call uncertain. The CDR3 covers 14 residues. Germline V gene data show CDR1 as MNHEY and CDR2 as SVGAGI. V was clipped by 1 base and J by 4 bases, with 10 bases between them. The DNA for the CDR3 is TGTGCCAGCAGTTACTTCGGGTTCCGCACTGAAGCTTTCTTT. Translated, it gives CASSYFGFRTEAFF.

The chain combines TRBV6-5 with TRBJ1-1; a possible D gene is TRBD1 (6 bases). Germline V gene sequence: CDR1 MNHEY, CDR2 SVGAGI. The CDR3 length is 15 residues. V lost 2 bases, J lost 4 bases, and 14 bases lay in between. The CDR3 spells CASSYHTTGSTEAFF. The DNA for the CDR3 is TGTGCCAGCAGTTACCATACCACAGGGAGCACTGAAGCTTTCTTT.

J is TRBJ2-4 and V is TRBV11-2; 7 positions match TRBD1. The junction had 4 bases not matched to a gene; V was cut back by 1 base and J by 7 bases. The length of the CDR3 is 14 residues. CDR1 and CDR2 (germline): SGHAT, FQNNGV. CDR3 nucleotide sequence: TGTGCCAGCAGCTTAGCCGGGACAGAGAACATTCAGTACTTC. Protein sequence: CASSLAGTENIQYF.

The chain joins TRBV19 to TRBJ2-3; 11 nucleotides line up with TRBD2. Germline loops: CDR1 LNHDA, CDR2 SQIVND (reference sequence). CDR3 size: 17 residues. J gave up 5 bases and V 7 bases, and 14 bases lay outside the gene matches. CDR3 nucleotides: TGTGCCAGTAAAAACCTAGCGGGGGGTTCTCGGGGAGATACGCAGTATTTT. Translation gives CASKNLAGGSRGDTQYF.

This clone is a singleton in its sample. At one boundary the junction diverges from the germline segment, which might be a read error. This chain joins TRBV27 and TRBJ2-7; TRBD1 might be the D (6 bases). Germline assignment: CDR1 MNHEY and CDR2 SMNVEV (reference sequence). This CDR3 is built from 14 residues. The CDR3 DNA reads TGTGCCAGCAGTTTTTTCGACAGGACCTCATCTCTGGACTTC. Encoded protein: CASSFFDRTSSLDF.

The chain combines TRBV5-1 with TRBJ2-1, with D perhaps TRBD1 (6 bases). In germline, CDR1 is SGHRS, CDR2 YFSETQ. The length of the CDR3 is 14 residues. Trimming pared 6 bases from V and 4 bases from J, leaving 14 bases between. The CDR3 DNA is TGCGCCAGCAACCGGGACAAAGCTTACAATGAGCAGTTCTTC. Its protein is CASNRDKAYNEQFF. The whole variable domain, filled in from reference TRBV5-1 and TRBJ2-1, reads KAGVTQTPRYLIKTRGQQVTLSCSPISGHRSVSWYQQTPGQGLQFLFEYFSETQRNKGNFPGRFSGRQFSNSRSEMNVSTLELGDSALYLCASNRDKAYNEQFFGPGTRLTVL.

This clone has only a few counts. The chain has TRBV19 and TRBJ2-5; D is possibly TRBD2 (5 bases). The CDR3 extends over 16 amino acids. The V end lost 5 bases, the J end lost 5 bases, and 21 bases lay between the germline ends. Germline V lookup: CDR1 LNHDA, CDR2 SQIVND (reference sequence). The CDR3 reads CASSPWTVLSGETQYF. The CDR3 DNA reads as TGTGCCAGTAGTCCCTGGACTGTACTATCGGGGGAGACCCAGTACTTC. The full variable domain, with the rest looked up from reference TRBV19 and TRBJ2-5, is DGGITQSPKYLFRKEGQNVTLSCEQNLNHDAMYWYRQDPGQGLRLIYYSQIVNDFQKGDIAEGYSVSREKKESFPLTVTSAQKNPTAFYLCASSPWTVLSGETQYFGPGTRLLVL.

The chain carries TRBV11-2 and TRBJ2-3; D call uncertain. Germline values: CDR1 SGHAT, CDR2 FQNNGV. Trimming took off 3 bases at V and 0 bases at J, with 10 bases between the two ends. The CDR3 has 15 amino acids. CDR3 bases: TGTGCCAGCAGCTTTGGGCCCGCTAGCACAGATACGCAGTATTTT. Its protein product is CASSFGPASTDTQYF.

In nucleotides, the CDR3 is TGTGCCATCAAGGAACTGACGGGGAACACTGAAGCTTTCTTT. Translation gives CAIKELTGNTEAFF. The J gene is TRBJ1-1, the V gene TRBV10-3; D unclear. Germline CDR1 ENHRY, CDR2 SYGVKD. The CDR3 spans 14 residues. Trimming cost V 7 bases and J 1 base, with 13 bases left between them.

The chain employs TRBV5-5 and TRBJ1-5, with 10 bases lining up with TRBD1. The germline V gene encodes CDR1 SGHKS and CDR2 YYEKEE (reference sequence). V lost 5 bases and J lost 6; bases outside the gene matches: 8. CDR3 length equals 15 residues. For the CDR3, the DNA is TGTGCCAGCAGTATGGGACAGGGGCCTATTCAGCCCCAGCATTTT. This translates into CASSMGQGPIQPQHF.

The chain combines TRBV5-4 with TRBJ1-1, with D perhaps matching TRBD1 (6 bases). V gave up 4 bases and J gave up 1 base, with 11 bases separating them. From germline, CDR1 is SGHNT and CDR2 YYREEE (reference sequence). The CDR3 totals 14 residues. The CDR3 is CASSQGGANTEAFF. Written as DNA, the CDR3 is TGTGCCAGCAGCCAAGGGGGGGCGAACACTGAAGCTTTCTTT.

In its sample, this clone was seen once. The chain couples TRBV15 to TRBJ1-2, with D maybe TRBD1 (6 bases). The CDR3 runs 15 residues. Trimming took 4 bases from V and 4 from J, leaving 16 bases between them. Germline loops: CDR1 LNHNV, CDR2 YYDKDF (reference sequence). The CDR3: CATSIPGRGTYGYTF. In DNA, the CDR3 is TGTGCCACCAGCATTCCGGGCAGGGGAACCTATGGCTACACCTTC.

The chain combines TRBV7-8 with TRBJ1-6; 8 bases align to TRBD1. Germline V lookup: CDR1 SGHVS, CDR2 FQNEAQ. This CDR3 comprises 18 residues. V lost 4 bases and J lost 1; bases outside the gene matches: 9. CDR3 sequence reads: CASSYGQGYWSYNSPLHF. The CDR3 nucleotides are TGTGCCAGCAGCTACGGACAGGGTTATTGGTCCTATAATTCACCCCTCCACTTT.

The rearrangement uses TRBV6-5 and TRBJ2-3, with 9 bases lining up with TRBD1. Trimming took 6 bases from V and 3 from J; bases not matched to a gene: 7. Germline V gene data show CDR1 as MNHEY and CDR2 as SVGAGI. The CDR3 spans 15 residues. DNA for the CDR3: TGTGCCAGCAGCCGTGGGACAGGGTTTACAGATACGCAGTATTTT. Its translation: CASSRGTGFTDTQYF.

The rearrangement uses TRBV2 and TRBJ2-2, with TRBD2 matching over 9 bases. Germline V gene data show CDR1 as SNHLY and CDR2 as FYNNEI. The V gene end was trimmed by 2 bases and the J gene end by 7 bases; junction bases not matched to a gene: 8. The CDR3 sequence is 16 residues long. CDR3 in DNA: TGTGCCAGCAGTGAATCTGATAGCGGGAGCGGCGGGGAGCTGTTTTTT. Translated: CASSESDSGSGGELFF.

The V call is TRBV5-1, the J call TRBJ1-4; 12 positions agree with TRBD1. With V trimmed by 3 bases and J by 10 bases, 10 bases remained unmatched. The germline gives CDR1 SGHRS, CDR2 YFSETQ. CDR3 length: 16 amino acids. The CDR3 DNA follows: TGCGCCAGCAGCTCCTCTGGGACAGGGGGCTTGGGAAAACTGTTTTTT. It codes for CASSSSGTGGLGKLFF. Full variable domain (missing parts from reference TRBV5-1 and TRBJ1-4): KAGVTQTPRYLIKTRGQQVTLSCSPISGHRSVSWYQQTPGQGLQFLFEYFSETQRNKGNFPGRFSGRQFSNSRSEMNVSTLELGDSALYLCASSSSGTGGLGKLFFGSGTQLSVL.

The chain has TRBV6-4 and TRBJ2-2, with D possibly being TRBD2 (6 bases). The CDR3 loop spans 17 amino acids. Germline CDR1 is MRHNA and CDR2 is SNTAGT. Trimming took 2 bases from V and 0 from J, leaving 13 bases between them. In DNA form, the CDR3 reads TGTGCCAGCAGTGACACCGCGTGGGGGGCGAACACCGGGGAGCTGTTTTTT. This gives the protein CASSDTAWGANTGELFF.

The chain uses TRBV10-1 and TRBJ2-7, with TRBD1 as a possible D gene (6 bases). Trimming cost V 2 bases and J 6 bases, with 14 bases left between them. Germline values: CDR1 WNHNN, CDR2 SYGVQD (reference sequence). There are 14 residues in the CDR3. For the CDR3, the DNA is TGCGCCAGCAGTGAGCTCCAGACAGGTACCGAGCAGTACTTC. Translation: CASSELQTGTEQYF.

The rearrangement uses TRBV25-1 and TRBJ2-7; 8 nucleotides line up with TRBD1. The CDR3 has 17 amino acids. Germline V gives CDR1 MGHDK, CDR2 SYGVNS. V dropped 1 base and J dropped 2; count of bases not matched to a gene: 10. CDR3 sequence reads: CASSEFNSRGRPYEQYF. The CDR3 nucleotides read TGTGCCAGCAGTGAATTCAACTCCAGGGGGCGCCCCTACGAGCAGTACTTC.

The V gene is TRBV5-1, the J gene TRBJ2-1; TRBD2 agrees at 7 bases. The V segment lost 0 bases and the J segment 4 bases; nucleotides outside the gene matches: 4. CDR1 is SGHRS, CDR2 YFSETQ, per germline. This CDR3 spans 15 amino acids. DNA for the CDR3: TGCGCCAGCAGCTTGGGGGCTAGCGGTTACAATGAGCAGTTCTTC. This codes for CASSLGASGYNEQFF. Complete variable domain (other parts from reference TRBV5-1 and TRBJ2-1): KAGVTQTPRYLIKTRGQQVTLSCSPISGHRSVSWYQQTPGQGLQFLFEYFSETQRNKGNFPGRFSGRQFSNSRSEMNVSTLELGDSALYLCASSLGASGYNEQFFGPGTRLTVL.

The chain is built from TRBV7-3 and TRBJ2-2; 7 bases align to TRBD2. The junction had 6 bases not matched to a gene; V was cut back by 2 bases and J by 0 bases. Germline assignment: CDR1 SGHTA and CDR2 FQGTGA. There are 17 residues in the CDR3. The CDR3 sequence is CASSLGGAGANTGELFF. CDR3 nucleotides: TGTGCCAGCAGCTTAGGCGGGGCGGGGGCGAACACCGGGGAGCTGTTTTTT.